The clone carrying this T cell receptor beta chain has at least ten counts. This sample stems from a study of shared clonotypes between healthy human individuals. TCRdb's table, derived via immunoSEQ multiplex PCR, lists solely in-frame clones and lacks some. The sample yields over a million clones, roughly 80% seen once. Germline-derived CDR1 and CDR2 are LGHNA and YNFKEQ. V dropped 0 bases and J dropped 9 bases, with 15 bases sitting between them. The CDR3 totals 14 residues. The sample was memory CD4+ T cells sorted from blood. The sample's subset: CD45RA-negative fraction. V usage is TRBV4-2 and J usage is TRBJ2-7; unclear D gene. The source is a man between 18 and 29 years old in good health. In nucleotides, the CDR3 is TGTGCCAGCAGCCAAGATGCGACTCCACAAGGGCAGTACTTC. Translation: CASSQDATPQGQYF.